The source of this T cell receptor beta chain is a study of OX40 agonist ivuxolimab in advanced cancers. Only in-frame clones appear in the TCRdb table, and some are missing; sequencing was by immunoSEQ multiplex PCR. The data contain more than 55,000 clones, 80% to 95% of them singletons. Blood got drawn at baseline, again on cycle 4 day 1, and then on cycle 7 day 1. V shed 2 bases, J shed 8 bases, and the junction held 9 bases outside the gene matches. This CDR3 has 16 amino acids. Per germline, CDR1 LGHNT and CDR2 FRNRAP. This receptor was taken from an adult with an advanced solid tumor such as melanoma, head and neck, liver or kidney cancer. Sequenced material: CD4+ or CD8+ T cells sorted from blood, taken in a trial of the OX40 agonist ivuxolimab. V and J are TRBV12-5 and TRBJ2-1; 10 nucleotides agree with TRBD2. The CDR3 is CASGLSTSGGGYEQFF. CDR3 nucleotides: TGTGCTAGTGGTTTGTCTACCAGCGGGGGGGGCTATGAGCAGTTCTTC. The full variable domain, in which reference TRBV12-5 and TRBJ2-1 provide the parts outside the CDR3, is DARVTQTPRHKVTEMGQEVTMRCQPILGHNTVFWYRQTMMQGLELLAYFRNRAPLDDSGMPKDRFSAEMPDATLATLKIQPSEPRDSAVYFCASGLSTSGGGYEQFFGPGTRLTVL.